Below are 19 T cell receptor beta chains sequenced from a single sample in a study of hypomethylating agent response in myelodysplastic syndrome. Sequencing used immunoSEQ multiplex PCR; TCRdb keeps in-frame clones, though not all of them. The top ten clones hold around 3.2% of a sample with fewer than 2,000 clones, roughly 86% of them seen once. The starting material was bone marrow, obtained before or after starting hypomethylating agent treatment for myelodysplastic syndrome (not recorded which). Receptors were obtained from a human donor with myelodysplastic syndrome.

J is TRBJ2-7 and V is TRBV29-1; D might be TRBD2 (5 bases). CDR3 length equals 11 residues. The ends were cut back, 4 bases at V and 6 bases at J, with 10 bases in the middle. Germline CDR1 and CDR2: SQVTM and ANQGSEA. The CDR3 region is CSVGGSGEQYF. CDR3 sequence (DNA): TGCAGCGTTGGAGGGTCGGGCGAGCAGTACTTC.

This chain joins TRBV5-4 and TRBJ2-7; D gene unclear. Trimming took off 4 bases at V and 2 bases at J, with 4 bases between the two ends. The CDR3 totals 11 residues. The germline gives CDR1 SGHNT, CDR2 YYREEE (reference sequence). The CDR3 loop is CASSNTYEQYF. The CDR3 region has the DNA TGTGCCAGCAGCAATACCTACGAGCAGTACTTC.

The rearrangement joins TRBV10-1 to TRBJ2-1; 8 bases are a match to TRBD1. CDR1 is WNHNN, CDR2 SYGVQD, per germline (reference sequence). The CDR3 is made up of 12 amino acids. After removal of 4 bases from V and 9 bases from J, the junction contained 2 bases not matched to a gene. The CDR3 spells CASSVDRVEQFF. CDR3 in DNA: TGCGCCAGCAGTGTGGACAGGGTTGAGCAGTTCTTC.

V usage is TRBV7-7 and J usage is TRBJ1-4, with D possibly being TRBD1 (6 bases). V was clipped by 1 base and J by 4 bases, with 10 bases between them. Germline-derived CDR1 and CDR2 are SSHAT and FNYEAQ (reference sequence). The CDR3 spans 15 residues. This chain's CDR3 is CASSLGQALNEKLFF. The CDR3 DNA is TGTGCCAGCAGCTTAGGACAGGCCCTTAATGAAAAACTGTTTTTT.

This chain links TRBV25-1 with TRBJ1-1; tentative D call: TRBD1 (6 bases). Trimming left V 8 bases short and J 4 bases short, with 14 bases between. The CDR3 length is 13 residues. Looked up from germline, CDR1 is MGHDK and CDR2 is SYGVNS. For the CDR3, the DNA is TGTGCCAGCGCCTACACAGGGTCCACTGAAGCTTTCTTT. Its protein is CASAYTGSTEAFF. Full variable domain (outside the CDR3, taken from reference TRBV25-1 and TRBJ1-1): EADIYQTPRYLVIGTGKKITLECSQTMGHDKMYWYQQDPGMELHLIHYSYGVNSTEKGDLSSESTVSRIRTEHFPLTLESARPSHTSQYLCASAYTGSTEAFFGQGTRLTVV.

This clone was seen a single time. The chain is built from TRBV27 and TRBJ2-7; D unresolved. This CDR3 has 14 residues. Germline V gives CDR1 MNHEY, CDR2 SMNVEV (reference sequence). The germline V and J ends were trimmed by 3 bases and 3 bases, with 12 bases remaining between them. The CDR3 region is CASSFKGKYYEQYF. Here the CDR3 DNA reads TGTGCCAGCAGTTTCAAGGGAAAGTACTACGAGCAGTACTTC.

The chain is built from TRBV5-1 and TRBJ1-1; TRBD1 might be the D (5 bases). The germline gives CDR1 SGHRS, CDR2 YFSETQ. V was pared by 2 bases and J by 0 bases, with 14 bases between. There are 16 residues in the CDR3. As DNA, the CDR3 is TGCGCCAGCAGCTTCGTCGGGGGAGTAATGAACACTGAAGCTTTCTTT. Encoded protein: CASSFVGGVMNTEAFF.

The chain joins TRBV11-2 to TRBJ2-1; 9 nucleotides agree with TRBD2. Unmatched junction bases numbered 7, after V lost 5 bases and J lost 2 bases. Germline V gene lookup returns CDR1 SGHAT and CDR2 FQNNGV. This CDR3 contains 16 residues. DNA for the CDR3: TGTGCCAGCAGCCCCCGATCTAGCGGGGCCTACAATGAGCAGTTCTTC. This translates into CASSPRSSGAYNEQFF.

The chain joins TRBV19 to TRBJ2-3; 8 nucleotides align to TRBD1. J was trimmed by 1 base and V by 7 bases; bases with no gene match: 4. CDR1 is LNHDA, CDR2 SQIVND, per germline (reference sequence). CDR3 length: 14 residues. The CDR3 is CASTTGQGTDTQYF. CDR3 in DNA: TGTGCCAGTACAACGGGACAGGGCACAGATACGCAGTATTTT.

This clone has more than one count but fewer than ten. This sequence joins TRBV25-1 and TRBJ1-1; TRBD1 might be the D (6 bases). In germline, CDR1 is MGHDK, CDR2 SYGVNS. The CDR3 is made up of 13 amino acids. The V end was cut by 6 bases, the J end by 5 bases, with 13 bases between. The CDR3 loop is CASRWGALTEAFF. Here the CDR3 DNA reads TGTGCCAGCAGATGGGGGGCGCTTACTGAAGCTTTCTTT.

CDR3 amino acids: CASSWVPGSYNEQFF. The CDR3 region has the DNA TGTGCCAGCAGCTGGGTGCCGGGAAGCTACAATGAGCAGTTCTTC. The rearrangement joins TRBV5-4 to TRBJ2-1; weak D call: TRBD2 (5 bases). This CDR3 is 15 amino acids long. Trimming removed 3 bases from V and 3 bases from J, with 13 bases in between. Germline V gives CDR1 SGHNT, CDR2 YYREEE (reference sequence).

The chain uses TRBV6-1 and TRBJ2-7; 11 bases match TRBD2. The CDR3 is 14 amino acids. V was clipped by 5 bases and J by 12 bases; unmatched bases: 12. CDR1 is MNHNS, CDR2 SASEGT, per germline. The CDR3 bases are TGTGCCAGCAGTTCTGGGACTAGCGGTCGCATTATGTACTTC. The encoded protein is CASSSGTSGRIMYF.

The chain joins TRBV27 to TRBJ2-7; 7 bases line up with TRBD1. This CDR3 is built from 17 residues. V trimming: 5 bases; J trimming: 0 bases; junction bases outside the gene matches: 13. Germline V lookup: CDR1 MNHEY, CDR2 SMNVEV (reference sequence). The CDR3 reads CASSPPPLTGPSYEQYF. The CDR3 bases are TGTGCCAGCAGTCCCCCTCCTTTGACAGGGCCCTCCTACGAGCAGTACTTC.

J is TRBJ2-1 and V is TRBV11-2; tentatively, D is TRBD2 (5 bases). CDR3 size: 11 residues. V was cut by 3 bases and J by 9 bases, with 6 bases left in between. The germline gives CDR1 SGHAT, CDR2 FQNNGV. The CDR3 coding sequence is TGTGCCAGCAGCTTCGGGGTTGAGCAGTTCTTC. It specifies CASSFGVEQFF.

The chain combines TRBV15 with TRBJ2-1, with TRBD1 matching over 8 bases. The V gene end was trimmed by 3 bases and the J gene end by 4 bases; junction bases not matched to a gene: 5. Germline CDR1 LNHNV, CDR2 YYDKDF (reference sequence). The CDR3 spans 15 residues. CDR3 in DNA: TGTGCCACCAGCAGCGGGACAGGAAAGTACAATGAGCAGTTCTTC. This sequence encodes CATSSGTGKYNEQFF.

The J gene is TRBJ2-3, the V gene TRBV19; D gene uncertain. Trimming pared 5 bases from V and 1 base from J, leaving 10 bases between. The V gene's germline CDR1 is LNHDA and CDR2 SQIVND (reference sequence). The CDR3 contains 14 residues. The CDR3 DNA is TGTGCCAGTAGTCGGACCCAACGCACAGATACGCAGTATTTT. Translated, it gives CASSRTQRTDTQYF.

CDR3 loop: CASSDDYTGELFF. DNA for the CDR3: TGTGCCAGCAGTGACGACTACACCGGGGAGCTGTTTTTT. V and J are TRBV6-4 and TRBJ2-2, with unresolved D. Per the germline V gene, CDR1 is MRHNA and CDR2 is SNTAGT. The CDR3 spans 13 residues. Trimming stripped 2 bases from V and 3 bases from J, with 4 bases between.

The V call is TRBV7-7, the J call TRBJ2-1; maybe TRBD2 (7 bases). The CDR3 is made up of 15 amino acids. Trimming removed 1 base at V and 9 bases at J, with 16 bases between. CDR1 and CDR2 (germline): SSHAT, FNYEAQ (reference sequence). This chain's CDR3 is CASSLGGGKRSEQFF. CDR3 DNA: TGTGCCAGCAGCTTAGGCGGGGGCAAGCGGAGTGAGCAGTTCTTC.

The rearrangement links TRBV19 to TRBJ1-1, with 7 nucleotides matching TRBD1. The ends lost 3 bases at V and 0 bases at J; junction bases unmatched: 10. CDR1 and CDR2 from the germline V gene are LNHDA and SQIVND (reference sequence). The length of the CDR3 is 17 residues. DNA of the CDR3: TGTGCCAGTAGTATCCCCAGGGGGGGGAGGATGAACACTGAAGCTTTCTTT. It is translated as CASSIPRGGRMNTEAFF.